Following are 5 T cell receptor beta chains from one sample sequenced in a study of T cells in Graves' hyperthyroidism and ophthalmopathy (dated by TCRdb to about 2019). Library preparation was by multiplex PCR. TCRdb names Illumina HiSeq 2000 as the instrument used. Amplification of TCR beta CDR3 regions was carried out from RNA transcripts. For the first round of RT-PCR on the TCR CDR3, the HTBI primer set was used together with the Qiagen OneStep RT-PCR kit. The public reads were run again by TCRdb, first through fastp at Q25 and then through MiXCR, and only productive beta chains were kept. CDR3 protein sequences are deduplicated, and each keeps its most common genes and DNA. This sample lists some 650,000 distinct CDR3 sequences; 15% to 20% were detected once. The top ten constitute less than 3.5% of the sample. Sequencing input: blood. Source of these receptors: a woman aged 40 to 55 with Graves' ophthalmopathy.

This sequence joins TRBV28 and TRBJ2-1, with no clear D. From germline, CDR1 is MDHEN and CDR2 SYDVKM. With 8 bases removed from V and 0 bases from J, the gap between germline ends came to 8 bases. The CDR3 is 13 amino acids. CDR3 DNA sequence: TGTGCCAGCGGGGTTCACTCCTACAATGAGCAGTTCTTC. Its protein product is CASGVHSYNEQFF.

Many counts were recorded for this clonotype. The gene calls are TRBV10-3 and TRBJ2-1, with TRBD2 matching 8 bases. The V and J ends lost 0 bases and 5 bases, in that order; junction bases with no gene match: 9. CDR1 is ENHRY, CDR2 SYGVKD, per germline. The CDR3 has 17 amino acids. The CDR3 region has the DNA TGTGCCATCAGTGAGTCGACGGGACTAGTCGAGAACAATGAGCAGTTCTTC. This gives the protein CAISESTGLVENNEQFF.

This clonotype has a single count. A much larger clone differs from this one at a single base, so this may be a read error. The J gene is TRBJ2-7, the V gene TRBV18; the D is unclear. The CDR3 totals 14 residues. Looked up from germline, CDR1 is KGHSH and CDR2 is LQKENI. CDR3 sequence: CANSPLLEADEQYF. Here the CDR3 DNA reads TGTGCCAACTCACCACTACTCGAGGCAGACGAGCAGTACTTC.

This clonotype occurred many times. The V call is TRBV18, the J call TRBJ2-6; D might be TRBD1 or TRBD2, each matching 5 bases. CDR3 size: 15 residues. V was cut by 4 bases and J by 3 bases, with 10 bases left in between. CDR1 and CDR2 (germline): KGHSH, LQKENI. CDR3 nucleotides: TGTGCCAGCTCACTCCCAGGGAGTGGGGCCAACGTCCTGACTTTC. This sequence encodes CASSLPGSGANVLTF.

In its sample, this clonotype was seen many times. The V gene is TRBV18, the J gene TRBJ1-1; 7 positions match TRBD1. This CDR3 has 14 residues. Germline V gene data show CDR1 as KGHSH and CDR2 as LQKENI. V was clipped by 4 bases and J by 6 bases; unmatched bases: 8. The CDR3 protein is CASSQGTAAAEAFF. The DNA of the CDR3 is TGTGCCAGCTCACAAGGGACAGCTGCCGCTGAAGCTTTCTTT. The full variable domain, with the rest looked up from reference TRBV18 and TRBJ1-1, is NAGVMQNPRHLVRRRGQEARLRCSPMKGHSHVYWYRQLPEEGLKFMVYLQKENIIDESGMPKERFSAEFPKEGPSILRIQQVVRGDSAAYFCASSQGTAAAEAFFGQGTRLTVV.